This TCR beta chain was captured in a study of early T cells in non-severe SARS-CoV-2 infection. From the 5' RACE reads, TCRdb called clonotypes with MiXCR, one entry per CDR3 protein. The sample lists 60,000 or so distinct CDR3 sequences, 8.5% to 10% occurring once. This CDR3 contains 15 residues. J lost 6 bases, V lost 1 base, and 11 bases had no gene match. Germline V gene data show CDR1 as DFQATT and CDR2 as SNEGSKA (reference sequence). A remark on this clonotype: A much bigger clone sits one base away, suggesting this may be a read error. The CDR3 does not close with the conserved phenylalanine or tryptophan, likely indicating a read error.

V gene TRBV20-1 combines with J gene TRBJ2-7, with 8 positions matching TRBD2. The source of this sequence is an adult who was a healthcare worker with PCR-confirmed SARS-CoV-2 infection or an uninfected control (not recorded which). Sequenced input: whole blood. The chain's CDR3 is CSARAGREASLEQYI. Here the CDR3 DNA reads TGCAGTGCTAGAGCCGGGAGGGAGGCTTCCCTCGAGCAGTACATC.